This TCR beta chain derives from a study of tumor T cells in aggressive B-cell lymphoma. Only in-frame clones appear in the TCRdb table, and some are missing; sequencing was by immunoSEQ multiplex PCR. The table shows roughly 10,000 clones, with 80% to 95% occurring only once. CDR3 size: 19 residues. The V end lost 6 bases, the J end lost 1 base, and 24 bases lay between the germline ends. Germline-derived CDR1 and CDR2 are LGHNA and YNFKEQ. This receptor was obtained from an adult with diffuse large B cell lymphoma. Sequenced: tumor tissue. The chain links TRBV4-2 to TRBJ2-2; maybe TRBD2 (6 bases). CDR3 region: CASSPDHPLAVMNTGELFF. In DNA form, the CDR3 reads TGTGCCAGCAGTCCCGACCACCCCTTAGCGGTCATGAACACCGGGGAGCTGTTTTTT.